These 31 T cell receptor beta chains were sequenced from one sample in a study of blood T cell repertoires in COVID-19. Clones were sequenced by immunoSEQ multiplex PCR, and TCRdb holds only the in-frame ones, with some missing. This sample yields 68,000 or so clones, of which 87% are seen a single time; approximately 7% belongs to the top ten. Input material: peripheral blood. The receptors shown here come from a man in his fifties or sixties with active COVID-19.

This sequence joins TRBV12-2 and TRBJ1-2. TRBV12-2 is marked as a pseudogene. The CDR3 covers 18 residues. CDR3 region: CASRLPRRAEDGDYGYTF. In DNA form, the CDR3 reads TGTGCAAGTCGCTTACCGAGAAGAGCGGAGGACGGGGATTATGGCTACACCTTC.

The chain links TRBV5-6 to TRBJ2-7; the D gene is possibly TRBD2 (6 bases). From germline, CDR1 is SGHDT and CDR2 YYEEEE. V lost 2 bases and J lost 6, with 12 bases in between. This CDR3 is 13 amino acids long. The CDR3 region is CASSFGTPSEQYF. As DNA, the CDR3 is TGTGCCAGCAGCTTCGGGACTCCCAGCGAGCAGTACTTC.

The rearrangement joins TRBV28 to TRBJ1-2, with a possible D match to TRBD1 (5 bases). Germline CDR1 is MDHEN and CDR2 is SYDVKM. The ends were cut back, 3 bases at V and 4 bases at J, with 15 bases in the middle. The CDR3 extends over 15 amino acids. The CDR3 protein is CASSLRSGNTYGYTF. The CDR3 region has the DNA TGTGCCAGCAGTTTGCGGTCAGGGAATACCTATGGCTACACCTTC.

The V gene is TRBV2, the J gene TRBJ1-4; no reliable D call. CDR3 length: 17 residues. The germline V gene has CDR1 SNHLY and CDR2 FYNNEI. The V and J ends lost 0 bases and 0 bases respectively, with 11 bases between them. CDR3 DNA: TGTGCCAGCAGTGAAGCGGGCGGGTTTGCAACTAATGAAAAACTGTTTTTT. Translating gives CASSEAGGFATNEKLFF.

This chain joins TRBV30 and TRBJ1-1; 7 bases align to TRBD1. The CDR3 has 13 amino acids. Germline-derived CDR1 and CDR2 are GTSNPN and SVGIG (reference sequence). The ends lost 3 bases at V and 0 bases at J; junction bases unmatched: 1. The CDR3 region is CAWSGQVNTEAFF. The CDR3 DNA sequence: TGTGCCTGGAGCGGACAGGTGAACACTGAAGCTTTCTTT.

J is TRBJ1-2 and V is TRBV19, with D uncertain. Germline V gives CDR1 LNHDA, CDR2 SQIVND (reference sequence). V lost 3 bases and J lost 2, with 13 bases in between. The CDR3 loop spans 15 amino acids. CDR3 DNA sequence: TGTGCCAGTAGTATTCGGCGGATCCCAAACTATGGCTACACCTTC. It specifies CASSIRRIPNYGYTF.

The gene calls are TRBV7-2 and TRBJ2-3, with a possible D match to TRBD1 (6 bases). From germline, CDR1 is SGHTA and CDR2 FQGNSA. The ends were cut back, 2 bases at V and 5 bases at J, with 14 bases in the middle. The CDR3 sequence is 15 residues long. The CDR3 spells CASSLLGARGDTQYF. DNA of the CDR3: TGTGCCAGCAGCTTACTGGGGGCCCGGGGAGATACGCAGTATTTT. The whole variable domain, filled in from reference TRBV7-2 and TRBJ2-3, reads GAGVSQSPSNKVTEKGKDVELRCDPISGHTALYWYRQSLGQGLEFLIYFQGNSAPDKSGLPSDRFSAERTGGSVSTLTIQRTQQEDSAVYLCASSLLGARGDTQYFGPGTRLTVL.

The chain combines TRBV5-4 with TRBJ2-7, with 11 bases lining up with TRBD2. Losses at the gene ends were 0 bases for V and 2 bases for J; bases not matched to a gene: 4. This CDR3 comprises 16 residues. Germline CDR1 is SGHNT and CDR2 is YYREEE (reference sequence). The CDR3 loop is CASSLALAGGTYEQYF. The CDR3 DNA is TGTGCCAGCAGCTTGGCTCTAGCGGGAGGTACCTACGAGCAGTACTTC.

DNA for the CDR3: TGTGCCAGTAGAGCCCAAATTAGCTCCTACGAGCAGTACTTC. Its protein is CASRAQISSYEQYF. This chain connects TRBV19 to TRBJ2-7; D gene unclear. Deletions cut 6 bases from V and 0 bases from J, with 12 bases between. The CDR3 consists of 14 residues. Germline V gene sequence: CDR1 LNHDA, CDR2 SQIVND (reference sequence). The full variable domain, its missing parts supplied by reference TRBV19 and TRBJ2-7, is DGGITQSPKYLFRKEGQNVTLSCEQNLNHDAMYWYRQDPGQGLRLIYYSQIVNDFQKGDIAEGYSVSREKKESFPLTVTSAQKNPTAFYLCASRAQISSYEQYFGPGTRLTVT.

This clone was detected only once. V gene TRBV7-9 combines with J gene TRBJ1-1; tentative D call: TRBD1 (5 bases). Germline V gene lookup returns CDR1 SEHNR and CDR2 FQNEAQ (reference sequence). The V gene lost 2 bases and the J gene lost 1 base, with 8 bases spanning the gap. The CDR3 covers 14 residues. CDR3 protein: CASSLLQENTEAFF. Written as DNA, the CDR3 is TGTGCCAGCAGCTTACTACAGGAGAACACTGAAGCTTTCTTT.

J is TRBJ2-3 and V is TRBV7-3; 12 nucleotides match TRBD2. Germline lookup yields CDR1 SGHTA and CDR2 FQGTGA. The CDR3 contains 22 residues. J lost 3 bases, V lost 1 base, and 20 bases had no gene match. The CDR3 sequence: CASSLKGHTGRLAGVWTDTQYF. CDR3 bases: TGTGCCAGCAGCTTAAAGGGACATACAGGGAGACTAGCGGGAGTATGGACAGATACGCAGTATTTT.

The chain has TRBV4-1 and TRBJ1-6; 10 bases line up with TRBD1. Trimming took 2 bases from V and 8 from J; bases not matched to a gene: 6. The CDR3 loop spans 16 amino acids. Germline V lookup: CDR1 MGHRA, CDR2 YSYEKL. The CDR3 DNA reads as TGCGCCAGCAGCCAAAGACGACAGGGGGCTTATTCACCCCTCCACTTT. This translates into CASSQRRQGAYSPLHF.

This clone was seen more than once but under ten times. The chain combines TRBV4-3 with TRBJ2-2; 7 positions agree with TRBD1. The CDR3 extends over 16 amino acids. The V and J ends lost 5 bases and 6 bases, in that order; junction bases with no gene match: 12. Germline CDR1 is LGHNA and CDR2 is YSLEER. CDR3 DNA sequence: TGCGCCAGCAGCGAAAAGGGAACAGGGGAGCCCGGGGAGCTGTTTTTT. Residues: CASSEKGTGEPGELFF.

The gene calls are TRBV5-6 and TRBJ2-2, with D possibly matching TRBD2 (5 bases). Germline CDR1 is SGHDT and CDR2 is YYEEEE. The ends were cut back, 4 bases at V and 6 bases at J, with 19 bases in the middle. The CDR3 consists of 16 residues. The CDR3 here is CASSPVGEPAAGELFF. The CDR3 DNA is TGTGCCAGCAGCCCCGTCGGGGAACCGGCTGCCGGGGAGCTGTTTTTT.

V gene TRBV27 combines with J gene TRBJ1-1; 9 nucleotides match TRBD1. This CDR3 has 15 amino acids. The germline V gene encodes CDR1 MNHEY and CDR2 SMNVEV (reference sequence). The ends lost 7 bases at V and 3 bases at J; junction bases unmatched: 9. The chain's CDR3 is CASTQSGTGYTEAFF. The CDR3 DNA reads TGTGCCAGCACCCAATCCGGGACAGGGTACACTGAAGCTTTCTTT.

The chain is built from TRBV18 and TRBJ1-2; TRBD1 might be the D (5 bases). Germline V gene sequence: CDR1 KGHSH, CDR2 LQKENI. CDR3 length equals 17 residues. V lost 3 bases, J lost 1 base, and 18 bases lay in between. This CDR3 reads CASSPLLDGGDNYGYTF. DNA of the CDR3: TGTGCCAGCTCACCTCTCCTCGACGGGGGAGATAACTATGGCTACACCTTC. The entire variable domain, with the rest obtained from reference TRBV18 and TRBJ1-2, is as follows: NAGVMQNPRHLVRRRGQEARLRCSPMKGHSHVYWYRQLPEEGLKFMVYLQKENIIDESGMPKERFSAEFPKEGPSILRIQQVVRGDSAAYFCASSPLLDGGDNYGYTFGSGTRLTVV.

The genes are TRBV9 and TRBJ2-2; 7 bases map to TRBD2. The CDR3 contains 15 residues. V gave up 9 bases and J gave up 0 bases; unmatched junction bases: 8. In germline, CDR1 is SGDLS, CDR2 YYNGEE. The CDR3 loop reads CATPGRESNTGELFF. CDR3 bases: TGTGCCACCCCCGGGCGGGAGTCGAACACCGGGGAGCTGTTTTTT.

CDR3 region: CASSTRQDSYEQYF. In DNA, the CDR3 is TGTGCCAGCAGCACCCGACAGGACTCCTACGAGCAGTACTTC. This chain connects TRBV4-2 to TRBJ2-7; tentative D call: TRBD1 (6 bases). Per the germline V gene, CDR1 is LGHNA and CDR2 is YNFKEQ. The CDR3 extends over 14 amino acids. V was clipped by 5 bases and J by 0 bases, with 11 bases between them.

The chain has TRBV28 and TRBJ1-6; no clear D. CDR3 size: 15 residues. The germline V and J ends were trimmed by 6 bases and 0 bases, with 9 bases remaining between them. CDR1 and CDR2 from the germline V gene are MDHEN and SYDVKM. The CDR3 nucleotides read TGTGCCAGCAGGTTGGGGAGCTCCTATAATTCACCCCTCCACTTT. Protein sequence: CASRLGSSYNSPLHF. The full variable domain, with the rest looked up from reference TRBV28 and TRBJ1-6, is DVKVTQSSRYLVKRTGEKVFLECVQDMDHENMFWYRQDPGLGLRLIYFSYDVKMKEKGDIPEGYSVSREKKERFSLILESASTNQTSMYLCASRLGSSYNSPLHFGNGTRLTVT.

The chain is built from TRBV9 and TRBJ2-3; D is unclear. Germline V CDR1 and CDR2: SGDLS, YYNGEE. CDR3 size: 14 residues. V lost 0 bases, J lost 5 bases, and 10 bases lay in between. The CDR3 reads CASSVVGARDTQYF. The DNA for the CDR3 is TGTGCCAGCAGCGTAGTTGGAGCGAGAGATACGCAGTATTTT. The full variable domain, its missing parts supplied by reference TRBV9 and TRBJ2-3, is DSGVTQTPKHLITATGQRVTLRCSPRSGDLSVYWYQQSLDQGLQFLIQYYNGEERAKGNILERFSAQQFPDLHSELNLSSLELGDSALYFCASSVVGARDTQYFGPGTRLTVL.

CDR3 loop: CASSPRREAYHTEAFF. The CDR3, as DNA: TGTGCCAGCAGTCCCCGAAGGGAGGCATATCACACTGAAGCTTTCTTT. The chain links TRBV3-1 (or the pseudogene TRBV3-2) to TRBJ1-1, with D uncertain. The CDR3 totals 16 residues. With 6 bases removed from V and 3 bases from J, the gap between germline ends came to 20 bases. CDR1 is LGHDT and CDR2 is YNNKEL in the germline V gene (reference sequence).

The V and J genes are TRBV7-9 and TRBJ2-1, with 11 bases that match TRBD2. Germline CDR1 reads SEHNR; CDR2 reads FQNEAQ (reference sequence). After removal of 3 bases from V and 4 bases from J, the junction contained 5 bases not matched to a gene. CDR3 length equals 16 residues. CDR3 sequence reads: CASSFPGTSGYNEQFF. CDR3 DNA sequence: TGTGCCAGCAGCTTCCCCGGGACTAGCGGTTACAATGAGCAGTTCTTC. Based on the CDR3 plus reference TRBV7-9 and TRBJ2-1, the full variable domain is DTGVSQNPRHKITKRGQNVTFRCDPISEHNRLYWYRQTLGQGPEFLTYFQNEAQLEKSRLLSDRFSAERPKGSFSTLEIQRTEQGDSAMYLCASSFPGTSGYNEQFFGPGTRLTVL.

This chain links TRBV10-3 with TRBJ2-5, with TRBD1 matching over 7 bases. V trimming: 4 bases; J trimming: 1 base; junction bases outside the gene matches: 0. The germline CDR1 and CDR2 sequences are ENHRY and SYGVKD. The CDR3 totals 13 residues. CDR3 DNA: TGTGCCATCAGTGGGGACAGCCAAGAGACCCAGTACTTC. Its translation: CAISGDSQETQYF.

This chain links TRBV7-8 with TRBJ1-1; 8 bases map to TRBD1. The ends lost 3 bases at V and 4 bases at J; junction bases unmatched: 1. CDR1 is SGHVS and CDR2 is FQNEAQ in the germline V gene. This CDR3 is built from 13 residues. CDR3 coding DNA: TGTGCCAGCAGCTTTACAGGGGGCACTGAAGCTTTCTTT. Protein product: CASSFTGGTEAFF.

This chain connects TRBV6-6 to TRBJ1-1, with 8 bases matching TRBD1. There are 14 residues in the CDR3. Trimming cost V 4 bases and J 4 bases; bases outside gene matches: 5. The germline V gene encodes CDR1 MNHNY and CDR2 SVGAGI (reference sequence). CDR3 amino acids: CASSSNRGSTEAFF. CDR3 nucleotide sequence: TGTGCCAGCAGTTCCAACAGGGGGAGCACTGAAGCTTTCTTT.

The chain combines TRBV7-3 with TRBJ2-2, with a possible D match to TRBD1 (5 bases). V was clipped by 4 bases and J by 3 bases, with 21 bases between them. The length of the CDR3 is 18 residues. Per germline, CDR1 SGHTA and CDR2 FQGTGA. The CDR3 region has the DNA TGTGCCAGCAGCTCGAGTACAGACAGTAATCCATACACCGGGGAGCTGTTTTTT. This encodes CASSSSTDSNPYTGELFF.

V and J are TRBV6-1 and TRBJ2-2, with a possible D match to TRBD2 (5 bases). Germline V gene data show CDR1 as MNHNS and CDR2 as SASEGT. Trimming shortened V by 1 base and J by 4 bases, and 10 bases separated the two germline ends. The CDR3 totals 15 residues. CDR3 sequence reads: CASSEEGLATGELFF. The DNA for the CDR3 is TGTGCCAGCAGTGAAGAGGGTCTAGCCACCGGGGAGCTGTTTTTT.

The table lists this clone with a count of one. This chain connects TRBV5-1 to TRBJ1-2; TRBD1 agrees at 7 bases. V shed 5 bases, J shed 5 bases, and the junction held 18 bases outside the gene matches. CDR3 size: 17 residues. Looked up from germline, CDR1 is SGHRS and CDR2 is YFSETQ. The CDR3 spells CASSSRTSDLRGYGYTF. In nucleotides, the CDR3 is TGCGCCAGCAGTTCCCGGACCTCAGATCTCAGGGGGTATGGCTACACCTTC.

The chain has TRBV19 and TRBJ1-2; 8 nucleotides match TRBD1. The ends lost 7 bases at V and 14 bases at J; junction bases unmatched: 18. The CDR3 consists of 14 residues. Germline V lookup: CDR1 LNHDA, CDR2 SQIVND (reference sequence). Here the CDR3 reads CASITLIPGQVQTF. CDR3 coding DNA: TGTGCCAGTATTACCCTTATCCCGGGACAGGTTCAGACCTTC. The entire variable domain, with the rest obtained from reference TRBV19 and TRBJ1-2, is as follows: DGGITQSPKYLFRKEGQNVTLSCEQNLNHDAMYWYRQDPGQGLRLIYYSQIVNDFQKGDIAEGYSVSREKKESFPLTVTSAQKNPTAFYLCASITLIPGQVQTFGSGTRLTVV.

This clone was found once. The chain couples TRBV28 to TRBJ2-5; 8 bases agree with TRBD2. The V gene's germline CDR1 is MDHEN and CDR2 SYDVKM. V shed 4 bases, J shed 9 bases, and the junction held 13 bases outside the gene matches. The CDR3 is made up of 15 amino acids. The CDR3 protein is CASSSLTGLDRAQYF. In nucleotides, the CDR3 is TGTGCCAGCAGTTCCTTAACGGGACTAGATCGTGCCCAGTACTTC.

The V call is TRBV7-2, the J call TRBJ1-2; 7 positions match TRBD1. Germline V gene sequence: CDR1 SGHTA, CDR2 FQGNSA. The CDR3 spans 15 residues. V shed 4 bases, J shed 0 bases, and the junction held 5 bases outside the gene matches. The CDR3 nucleotides are TGTGCCAGCAGCTCGTACAGGGGCCCTAACTATGGCTACACCTTC. The encoded protein is CASSSYRGPNYGYTF.